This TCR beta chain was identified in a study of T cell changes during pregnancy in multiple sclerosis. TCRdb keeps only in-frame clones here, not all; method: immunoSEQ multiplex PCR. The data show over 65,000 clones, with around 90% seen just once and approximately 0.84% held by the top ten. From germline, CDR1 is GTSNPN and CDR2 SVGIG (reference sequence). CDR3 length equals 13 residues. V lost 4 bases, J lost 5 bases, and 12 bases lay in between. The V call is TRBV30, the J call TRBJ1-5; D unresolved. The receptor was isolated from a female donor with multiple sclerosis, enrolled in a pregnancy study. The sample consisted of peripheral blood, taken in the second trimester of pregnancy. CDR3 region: CAWTTRGDQPQHF. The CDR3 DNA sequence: TGTGCCTGGACGACTCGCGGGGATCAGCCCCAGCATTTT. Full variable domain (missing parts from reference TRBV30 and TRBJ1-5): SQTIHQWPATLVQPVGSPLSLECTVEGTSNPNLYWYRQAAGRGLQLLFYSVGIGQISSEVPQNLSASRPQDRQFILSSKKLLLSDSGFYLCAWTTRGDQPQHFGDGTRLSIL.